Following are 15 T cell receptor beta chains from one sample sequenced in a study of T cell repertoires in cytomegalovirus infection. TCRdb itself ran the reads through MiXCR, one entry per CDR3 protein. Here the sample spans 57,000 or so distinct CDR3 sequences, around 30% being singletons. What these receptors recognize is not known. Sequencing was performed on PBMCs, sequenced either directly or after in vitro stimulation (not recorded which). All receptors derive from a human donor in good health (CMV status not recorded). Some clones in this sample may be carry-over from other donors' samples.

This clonotype was picked up many times. The V gene is TRBV7-8, the J gene TRBJ2-1; 13 bases are shared with TRBD2. The CDR3 runs to 15 residues. Per germline, CDR1 SGHVS and CDR2 FQNEAQ. With V trimmed by 5 bases and J by 5 bases, 3 bases remained unmatched. This chain's CDR3 is CASSLGLAGNNEQFF. In DNA, the CDR3 is TGTGCCAGCAGCCTGGGACTAGCGGGGAACAATGAGCAGTTCTTC.

The chain links TRBV5-4 to TRBJ2-1; tentative D call: TRBD1 (6 bases). Looked up from germline, CDR1 is SGHNT and CDR2 is YYREEE (reference sequence). Trimming left V 4 bases short and J 3 bases short, with 11 bases between. The CDR3 consists of 14 residues. The CDR3 bases are TGTGCCAGCAGCCCGGGACACGGCTACAATGAGCAGTTCTTC. Protein sequence: CASSPGHGYNEQFF.

This clonotype was seen ten or more times. The J gene is TRBJ2-3, the V gene TRBV6-1; 9 bases are a match to TRBD1. V trimming: 4 bases; J trimming: 0 bases; junction bases outside the gene matches: 5. Germline V gives CDR1 MNHNS, CDR2 SASEGT. This CDR3 spans 16 amino acids. CDR3 residues: CASSGWTGASTDTQYF. CDR3 in DNA: TGTGCCAGCAGTGGCTGGACAGGGGCTAGCACAGATACGCAGTATTTT.

This chain joins TRBV19 and TRBJ2-2; 7 nucleotides agree with TRBD1. Germline CDR1 reads LNHDA; CDR2 reads SQIVND (reference sequence). Germline trimming cut 5 bases from V and 4 bases from J; bases unmatched to any gene: 7. This CDR3 has 15 residues. The DNA for the CDR3 is TGTGCCAGTAGTGCGTGGACAGGTTCCACCGGGGAGCTGTTTTTT. This sequence encodes CASSAWTGSTGELFF.

The J gene is TRBJ2-1, the V gene TRBV5-5, with 10 bases lining up with TRBD2. From germline, CDR1 is SGHKS and CDR2 YYEKEE (reference sequence). CDR3 size: 15 residues. V was pared by 4 bases and J by 7 bases, with 8 bases of the junction left unmatched. The CDR3 protein is CASSLSGRVVNEQFF. In DNA, the CDR3 is TGTGCCAGCAGCCTAAGCGGGAGGGTCGTTAATGAGCAGTTCTTC.

This clonotype was observed a handful of times. The chain is built from TRBV28 and TRBJ1-4; D is perhaps TRBD1 (5 bases). This CDR3 has 13 amino acids. In germline, CDR1 is MDHEN, CDR2 SYDVKM. V was pared by 6 bases and J by 4 bases, with 9 bases between. The CDR3 DNA follows: TGTGCCAGCAGCCGAGGGGTTAATGAAAAACTGTTTTTT. As protein: CASSRGVNEKLFF.

This clonotype was recorded many times. The chain links TRBV7-2 to TRBJ1-4; D ambiguous. V was shortened by 0 bases and J by 3 bases, with 2 bases between the two germline ends. Germline assignment: CDR1 SGHTA and CDR2 FQGNSA. This CDR3 is built from 13 residues. The CDR3 sequence is CASSLAPNEKLFF. The CDR3 nucleotides read TGTGCCAGCAGCTTAGCGCCTAATGAAAAACTGTTTTTT. The full variable domain, its missing parts supplied by reference TRBV7-2 and TRBJ1-4, is GAGVSQSPSNKVTEKGKDVELRCDPISGHTALYWYRQSLGQGLEFLIYFQGNSAPDKSGLPSDRFSAERTGGSVSTLTIQRTQQEDSAVYLCASSLAPNEKLFFGSGTQLSVL.

This clonotype has only a few counts. This chain joins TRBV29-1 and TRBJ2-1, with unresolved D. V lost 7 bases to trimming and J lost 3 bases, with 7 bases between them. In germline, CDR1 is SQVTM, CDR2 ANQGSEA. The length of the CDR3 is 11 residues. The CDR3 here is CSGPGYNEQFF. For the CDR3, the DNA is TGCAGCGGACCAGGCTACAATGAGCAGTTCTTC.

This clonotype came up a few times. The chain carries TRBV20-1 and TRBJ2-6; D is ambiguous. Trimming took off 6 bases at V and 4 bases at J, with 7 bases between the two ends. The CDR3 extends over 12 amino acids. Germline V gene data show CDR1 as DFQATT and CDR2 as SNEGSKA (reference sequence). The CDR3 is CSARFGANVLTF. The CDR3 nucleotides are TGCAGTGCCCGGTTCGGGGCCAACGTCCTGACTTTC.

The chain employs TRBV19 and TRBJ1-1, with 11 bases identical to TRBD1. The CDR3 length is 14 residues. J lost 6 bases, V lost 6 bases, and 6 bases had no gene match. Germline V gene sequence: CDR1 LNHDA, CDR2 SQIVND (reference sequence). CDR3 in amino acids: CASRDWTGGPEAFF. CDR3 nucleotide sequence: TGTGCCAGTAGGGACTGGACAGGGGGCCCTGAAGCTTTCTTT.

The rearrangement uses TRBV18 and TRBJ1-5, with D perhaps matching TRBD1 (5 bases). Trimming removed 3 bases at V and 0 bases at J, with 9 bases between. The CDR3 is made up of 15 amino acids. Germline V gives CDR1 KGHSH, CDR2 LQKENI. The chain's CDR3 is CASSPGPNSNQPQHF. The CDR3 DNA is TGTGCCAGCTCACCGGGACCTAATAGCAATCAGCCCCAGCATTTT.

This clonotype was counted between two and nine times. This chain joins TRBV11-2 and TRBJ1-1; possible D gene TRBD1, 6 bases. Per the germline V gene, CDR1 is SGHAT and CDR2 is FQNNGV. The CDR3 totals 13 residues. V gave up 4 bases and J gave up 6 bases, with 12 bases separating them. The chain's CDR3 is CASSYFRGAEAFF. In nucleotides, the CDR3 is TGTGCCAGCAGCTACTTCAGGGGCGCTGAAGCTTTCTTT.

This clonotype was detected only a few times. The chain combines TRBV6-6 with TRBJ2-2; D is possibly TRBD1 (6 bases). Germline loops: CDR1 MNHNY, CDR2 SVGAGI (reference sequence). This CDR3 is 14 amino acids long. Trimming removed 3 bases from V and 6 bases from J, with 11 bases in between. In DNA form, the CDR3 reads TGTGCCAGCAGTTATCTCTCAGGGGCCGGGGAGCTGTTTTTT. This gives the protein CASSYLSGAGELFF.

V gene TRBV7-2 combines with J gene TRBJ1-1; a weak D match, TRBD1 (6 bases). This CDR3 has 13 residues. V dropped 1 base and J dropped 6 bases, with 9 bases sitting between them. Germline V gene lookup returns CDR1 SGHTA and CDR2 FQGNSA. The CDR3 here is CASSLERTAEAFF. CDR3 nucleotides: TGTGCCAGCAGCTTAGAACGGACAGCTGAAGCTTTCTTT.

The genes are TRBV5-1 and TRBJ2-5, with 7 bases matching TRBD1. The ends lost 4 bases at V and 1 base at J; junction bases unmatched: 7. This CDR3 spans 15 amino acids. From germline, CDR1 is SGHRS and CDR2 YFSETQ. The CDR3 is CASSQFTGVQETQYF. In nucleotides, the CDR3 is TGCGCCAGCAGCCAATTTACAGGGGTCCAAGAGACCCAGTACTTC.